The clone carrying this TCR beta chain has at least ten counts. The antigen is not known. J was trimmed by 7 bases and V by 6 bases; bases with no gene match: 11. The CDR3 length is 16 residues. This sample was taken from a study of T-cell memory formation after mild COVID-19. Study-wide results and caveats: Contracting CD8+ clones were enriched in EMRA, CD4+ mainly in CM and EM. In second-wave clones peaking day 37, SARS-CoV-2 specificity remained unconfirmed.

One entry per CDR3 protein results from TCRdb running MiXCR on the 5' RACE reads. The sample includes some 340,000 distinct CDR3 sequences, under 15% seen only once; the top ten take 20% to 25%. The sample was PBMCs or a T cell subset sorted from them (not recorded which). The gene calls are TRBV12-3 or TRBV12-4 and TRBJ2-2; TRBD2 matches at 10 bases. This clonotype was sampled from a man between 18 and 29 years old who had mild COVID-19 (a few samples of this study predate the infection). Cell type and time point are not known. CDR3 nucleotides: TGTGCCAGCAGCCCCCAAGCAGCGGGGGGGGTCGGGGAGCTGTTTTTT. Its translation: CASSPQAAGGVGELFF.